This T cell receptor (beta chain) is from a study of blood T cell repertoires in COVID-19. Study background: Acute and convalescent COVID-19 samples came from the United States, Italy and Spain. Sample material is recorded as cDNA or gDNA derived from T cells, B-cell-depleted T cells, or PBMCs.

In the original analysis: Estimation of nucleated cell counts was performed using reference gene primer amplification. TCRdb keeps only in-frame clones here, not all; method: immunoSEQ multiplex PCR. The V and J calls and clone size come from that table; D and trimming were worked out from the DNA. Among approximately 80,000 clones listed, 81% were seen once. Germline CDR1 LNHDA, CDR2 SQIVND (reference sequence). V was shortened by 4 bases and J by 2 bases, with 15 bases between the two germline ends. This CDR3 is built from 16 residues. The source of this sequence is an elderly man with acute or convalescent COVID-19. The sequenced material came from peripheral blood. The V gene is TRBV19, the J gene TRBJ1-5; D possibly corresponds to TRBD1 (5 bases). CDR3 residues: CASSRLGRGGNQPQHF. Written as DNA, the CDR3 is TGTGCCAGTAGTAGGTTGGGAAGGGGTGGCAATCAGCCCCAGCATTTT.